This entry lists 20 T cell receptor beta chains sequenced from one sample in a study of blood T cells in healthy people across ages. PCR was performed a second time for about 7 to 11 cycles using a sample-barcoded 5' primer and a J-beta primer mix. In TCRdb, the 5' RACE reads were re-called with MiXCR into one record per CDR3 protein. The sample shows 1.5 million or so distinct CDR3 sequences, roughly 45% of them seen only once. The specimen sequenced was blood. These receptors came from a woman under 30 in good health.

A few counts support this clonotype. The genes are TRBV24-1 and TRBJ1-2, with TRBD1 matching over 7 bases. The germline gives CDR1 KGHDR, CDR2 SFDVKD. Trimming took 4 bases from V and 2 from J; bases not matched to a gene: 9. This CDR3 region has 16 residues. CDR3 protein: CATSDPRGGANYGYTF. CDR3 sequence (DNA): TGTGCCACCAGTGACCCTCGAGGGGGCGCAAACTATGGCTACACCTTC.

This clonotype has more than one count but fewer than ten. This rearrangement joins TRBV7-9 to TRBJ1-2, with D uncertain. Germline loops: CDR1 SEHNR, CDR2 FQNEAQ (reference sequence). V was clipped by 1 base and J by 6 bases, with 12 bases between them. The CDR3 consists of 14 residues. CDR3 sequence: CASSLETGSDGYTF. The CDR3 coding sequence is TGTGCCAGCAGCTTAGAAACTGGGTCGGATGGCTACACCTTC.

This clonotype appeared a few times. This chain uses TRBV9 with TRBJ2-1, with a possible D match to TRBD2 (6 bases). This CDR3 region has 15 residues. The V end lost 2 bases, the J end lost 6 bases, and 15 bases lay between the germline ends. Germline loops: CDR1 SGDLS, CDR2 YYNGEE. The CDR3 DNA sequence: TGTGCCAGCAGCGTGACTAGTGGGGCCTTCAATGAGCAGTTCTTC. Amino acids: CASSVTSGAFNEQFF.

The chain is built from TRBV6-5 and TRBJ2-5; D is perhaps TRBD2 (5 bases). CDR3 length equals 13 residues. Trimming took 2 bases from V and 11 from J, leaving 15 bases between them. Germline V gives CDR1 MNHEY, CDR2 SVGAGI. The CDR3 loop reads CASSYPLTRVQYF. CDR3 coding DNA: TGTGCCAGCAGTTACCCACTCACGAGGGTTCAGTACTTC.

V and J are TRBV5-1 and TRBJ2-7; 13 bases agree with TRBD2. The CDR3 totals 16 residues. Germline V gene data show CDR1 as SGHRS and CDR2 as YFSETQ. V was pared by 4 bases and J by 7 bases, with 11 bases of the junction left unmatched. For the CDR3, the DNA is TGCGCCAGCAGCCAGGGACTAGCGGGAAATCACAATGAGCAGTACTTC. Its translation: CASSQGLAGNHNEQYF.

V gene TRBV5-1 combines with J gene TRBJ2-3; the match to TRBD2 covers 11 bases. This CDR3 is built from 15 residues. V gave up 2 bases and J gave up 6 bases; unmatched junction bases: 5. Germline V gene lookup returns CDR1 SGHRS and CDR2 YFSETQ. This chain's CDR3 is CASSLRTSGRDTQYF. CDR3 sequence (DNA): TGCGCCAGCAGCTTAAGGACTAGCGGGCGGGATACGCAGTATTTT.

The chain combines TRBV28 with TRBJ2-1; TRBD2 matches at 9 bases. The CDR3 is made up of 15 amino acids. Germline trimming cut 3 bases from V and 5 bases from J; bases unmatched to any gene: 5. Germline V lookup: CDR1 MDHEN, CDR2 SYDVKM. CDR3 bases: TGTGCCAGCAGTTTCGGCGGGGGGGGGAACAATGAGCAGTTCTTC. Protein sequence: CASSFGGGGNNEQFF.

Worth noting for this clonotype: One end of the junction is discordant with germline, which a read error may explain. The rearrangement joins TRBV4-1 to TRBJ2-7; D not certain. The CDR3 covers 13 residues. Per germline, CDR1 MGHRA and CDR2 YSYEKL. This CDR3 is CASSQEVAYEQYF. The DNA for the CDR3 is TGTGCCAGCAGCCAAGAGGTTGCCTACGAGCAGTACTTC.

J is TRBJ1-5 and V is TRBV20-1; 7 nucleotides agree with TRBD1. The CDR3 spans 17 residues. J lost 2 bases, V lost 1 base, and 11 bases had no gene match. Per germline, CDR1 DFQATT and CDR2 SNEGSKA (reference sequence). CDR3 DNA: TGCAGTGCTAGAGTTTCGGGACAGTCATCCGGCAATCAGCCCCAGCATTTT. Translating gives CSARVSGQSSGNQPQHF.

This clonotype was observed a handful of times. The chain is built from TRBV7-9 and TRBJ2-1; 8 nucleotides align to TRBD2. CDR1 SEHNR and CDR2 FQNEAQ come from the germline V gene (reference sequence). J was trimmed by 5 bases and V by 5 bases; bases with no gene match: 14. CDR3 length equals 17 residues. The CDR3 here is CASSTLKSGRLNNEQFF. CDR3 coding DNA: TGTGCCAGCAGCACCTTGAAGAGCGGGAGACTGAACAATGAGCAGTTCTTC.

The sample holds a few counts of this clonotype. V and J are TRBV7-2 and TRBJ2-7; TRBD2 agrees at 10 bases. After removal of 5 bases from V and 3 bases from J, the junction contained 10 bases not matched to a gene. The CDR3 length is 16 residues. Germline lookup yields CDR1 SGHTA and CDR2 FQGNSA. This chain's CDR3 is CASSVQSLAGYYEQYF. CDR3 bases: TGTGCCAGCAGCGTTCAATCACTAGCGGGATACTACGAGCAGTACTTC.

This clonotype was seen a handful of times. The CDR3 spells CASSLGQGWGNQPQHF. As DNA, the CDR3 is TGTGCCAGCAGCTTAGGACAGGGTTGGGGAAATCAGCCCCAGCATTTT. V and J are TRBV7-6 and TRBJ1-5, with TRBD1 matching over 7 bases. From germline, CDR1 is SGHVS and CDR2 FNYEAQ. There are 16 residues in the CDR3. V trimming: 1 base; J trimming: 4 bases; junction bases outside the gene matches: 7.

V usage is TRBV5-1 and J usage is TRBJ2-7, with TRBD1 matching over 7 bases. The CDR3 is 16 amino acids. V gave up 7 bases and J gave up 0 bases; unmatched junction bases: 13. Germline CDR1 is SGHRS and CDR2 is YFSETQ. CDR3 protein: CASATGTAQSSYEQYF. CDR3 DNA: TGCGCCAGCGCGACCGGGACAGCACAGAGCTCCTACGAGCAGTACTTC.

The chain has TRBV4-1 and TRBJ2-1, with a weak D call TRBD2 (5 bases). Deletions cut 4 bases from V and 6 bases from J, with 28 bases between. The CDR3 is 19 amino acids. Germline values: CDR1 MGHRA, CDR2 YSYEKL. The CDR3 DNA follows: TGCGCCAGCAGCCCCGAGGGTGTTCAGCGCCCTCCCCCCTTCAATGAGCAGTTCTTC. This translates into CASSPEGVQRPPPFNEQFF.

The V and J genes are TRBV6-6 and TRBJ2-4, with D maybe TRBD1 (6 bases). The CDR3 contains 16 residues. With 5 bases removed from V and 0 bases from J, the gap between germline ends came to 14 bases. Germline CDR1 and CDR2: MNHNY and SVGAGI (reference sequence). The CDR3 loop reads CASSPGHGVAKNIQYF. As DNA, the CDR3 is TGTGCCAGCAGTCCGGGACATGGTGTAGCCAAAAACATTCAGTACTTC.

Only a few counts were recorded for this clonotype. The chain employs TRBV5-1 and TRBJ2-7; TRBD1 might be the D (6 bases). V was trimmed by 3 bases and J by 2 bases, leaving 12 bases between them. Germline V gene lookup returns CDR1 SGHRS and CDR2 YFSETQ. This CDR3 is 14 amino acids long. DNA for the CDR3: TGCGCCAGCAGCTACCAGGGGCCCACCTACGAGCAGTACTTC. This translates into CASSYQGPTYEQYF.

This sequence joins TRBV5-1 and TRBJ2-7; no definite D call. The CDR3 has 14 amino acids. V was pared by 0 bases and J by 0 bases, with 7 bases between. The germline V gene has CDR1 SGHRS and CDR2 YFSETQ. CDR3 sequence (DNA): TGCGCCAGCAGCTTGGATGTAACCTCCTACGAGCAGTACTTC. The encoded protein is CASSLDVTSYEQYF.

The CDR3 region is CASSLSPVGDTQYF. CDR3 in DNA: TGTGCCAGCAGTTTATCCCCGGTAGGAGATACGCAGTATTTT. This chain connects TRBV28 to TRBJ2-3; D is ambiguous. The CDR3 totals 14 residues. The germline V gene has CDR1 MDHEN and CDR2 SYDVKM. The ends were cut back, 1 base at V and 5 bases at J, with 10 bases in the middle.

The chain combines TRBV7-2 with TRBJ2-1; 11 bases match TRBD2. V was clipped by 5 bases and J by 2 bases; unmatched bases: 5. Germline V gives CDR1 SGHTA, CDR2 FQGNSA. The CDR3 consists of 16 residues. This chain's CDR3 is CASSQTSGTTYNEQFF. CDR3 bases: TGTGCCAGCAGCCAGACTAGCGGGACTACCTACAATGAGCAGTTCTTC.

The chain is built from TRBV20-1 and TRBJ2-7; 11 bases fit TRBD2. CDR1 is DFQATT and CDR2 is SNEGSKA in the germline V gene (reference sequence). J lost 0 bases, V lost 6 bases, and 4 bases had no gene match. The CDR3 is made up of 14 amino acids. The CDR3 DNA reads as TGCAGTGCCAGACTAGCGGGAATCTCCTACGAGCAGTACTTC. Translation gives CSARLAGISYEQYF.